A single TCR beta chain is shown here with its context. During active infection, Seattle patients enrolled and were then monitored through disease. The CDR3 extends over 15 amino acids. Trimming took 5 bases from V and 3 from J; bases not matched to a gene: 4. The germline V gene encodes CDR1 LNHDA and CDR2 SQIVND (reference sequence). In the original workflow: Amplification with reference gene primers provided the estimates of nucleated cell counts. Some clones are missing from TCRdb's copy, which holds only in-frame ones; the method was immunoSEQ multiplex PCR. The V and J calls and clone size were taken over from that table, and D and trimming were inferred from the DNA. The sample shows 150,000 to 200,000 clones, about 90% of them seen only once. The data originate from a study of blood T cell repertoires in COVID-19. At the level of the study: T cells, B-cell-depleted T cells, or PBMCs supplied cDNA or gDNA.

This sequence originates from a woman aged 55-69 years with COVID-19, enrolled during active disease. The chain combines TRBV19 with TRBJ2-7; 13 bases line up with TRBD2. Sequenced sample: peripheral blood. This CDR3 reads CASSRTSGRVYEQYF. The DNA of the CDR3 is TGTGCCAGTAGTCGTACTAGCGGGAGGGTCTACGAGCAGTACTTC.